These T cell receptor beta chains were read from a single sample in a study of blood T cell repertoires in COVID-19. The repertoire was sequenced with immunoSEQ multiplex PCR; TCRdb's copy has only in-frame clones and lacks some. The repertoire consists of a few hundred thousand clones, with approximately 81% occurring once and the leading ten covering 3% to 4.5%. The sequenced sample was peripheral blood. These receptors were obtained from a woman aged 18 to 35 with acute or convalescent COVID-19. CDR3s include the opening cysteine and the closing phenylalanine or tryptophan. The D gene is left open where the match is weak. A clone size is listed for some rows: how often the clone was seen (once, few, many), or a class if it is expanded.

V gene	clone size	J gene	D gene	CDR3 DNA	CDR3 protein
TRBV10-3	.	TRBJ2-7	TRBD1	TGTGCCATCAGTGAGGGGGACAGCTCCTACGAGCAGTACTTC	CAISEGDSSYEQYF
TRBV18	.	TRBJ2-3	.	TGTGCCAGCCGGTCCGATACGCAGTATTTT	CASRSDTQYF
TRBV28	once	TRBJ2-7	TRBD1	TGTGCCAGCAGTTTCGTTAGGGGGCCCTTCTCCTACGAGCAGTACTTC	CASSFVRGPFSYEQYF
TRBV28	.	TRBJ2-7	.	TGTGCCAGCAGAGCCTTCTCCTACGAGCAGTACTTC	CASRAFSYEQYF
TRBV13	.	TRBJ1-5	TRBD1	TGTGCCAGCAGCTACAGGGGGTCGGTGGATCAGCCCCAGCATTTT	CASSYRGSVDQPQHF
TRBV27	.	TRBJ1-1	.	TGTGCCAGCAGGTCCCTCTTGGGCGTGAACACTGAAGCTTTCTTT	CASRSLLGVNTEAFF
TRBV2	.	TRBJ1-1	.	TGTGCCAGCAGTGATCCCGGGGTCTCCCCGAACACTGAAGCTTTCTTT	CASSDPGVSPNTEAFF
TRBV9	few	TRBJ1-5	TRBD1	TGTGCCAGCAGTGCTACAGGGGGCACTCAGCCCCAGCATTTT	CASSATGGTQPQHF
TRBV18	.	TRBJ1-2	TRBD1	TGTGCCAGCTCACCCACTGGACAGGGTGGGGCCTCGGCGTATGGCTACACCTTC	CASSPTGQGGASAYGYTF
TRBV18	.	TRBJ1-2	.	TGTGCCAGCTCACCAGGGGGCTCTAACTATGGCTACACCTTC	CASSPGGSNYGYTF
TRBV7-9	.	TRBJ2-7	TRBD2	TGTGCCAGCACCCCGCAGGCGGGAGCCTACGAGCAGTACTTC	CASTPQAGAYEQYF
TRBV30	few	TRBJ1-5	.	TGTGCCTGGAGTCCCCTCACGGGGGGGCAGCCCCAGCATTTT	CAWSPLTGGQPQHF
TRBV28	.	TRBJ1-5	.	TGTGCCAGCAGTTTTAAGCCCGGCAGGGGTGGTAGCAATCAGCCCCAGCATTTT	CASSFKPGRGGSNQPQHF
TRBV24-1	.	TRBJ2-5	TRBD1	TGTGCCACCAGTGATCCAAACAGGGGAGAGACCCAGTACTTC	CATSDPNRGETQYF
TRBV7-9	.	TRBJ1-4	TRBD1	TGTGCCAGCAGCCCGTGGGGGACAGGGGAGACGGAGGAAAAACTGTTTTTT	CASSPWGTGETEEKLFF
TRBV28	once	TRBJ1-3	TRBD1	TGTGCCAGCAGTTCTCCACAGGGGTACGGAAACACCATATATTTT	CASSSPQGYGNTIYF
TRBV6-5	.	TRBJ1-2	TRBD1	TGTGCCAGCAAGACAGGGATGGCTAACTATGGCTACACCTTC	CASKTGMANYGYTF
TRBV24-1	.	TRBJ1-3	.	TGTGCCACCAGCTCCTTGGGAAACACCATATATTTT	CATSSLGNTIYF
TRBV6-5	.	TRBJ2-7	.	TGTGCCAGCAGCCCGGGGGTTGAGCAGTACTTC	CASSPGVEQYF
TRBV18	.	TRBJ1-1	.	TGTGCCAGCTCACCACCAAGCCTGAAAAAGAACACTGAAGCTTTCTTT	CASSPPSLKKNTEAFF
TRBV5-5	.	TRBJ1-2	TRBD1	TGTGCCAGCAGCCTGGGACAGCAAAACTATGGCTACACCTTC	CASSLGQQNYGYTF
TRBV6-6	.	TRBJ2-2	.	TGTGCCAGCAGCTATAATTCCCTCCGGGATCTAAATTGGTCCGGGGAGCTGTTTTTT	CASSYNSLRDLNWSGELFF
TRBV4-1	.	TRBJ2-1	TRBD2	TGCGCCAGCAGCCAAGAGATGCGACTAGCTCACAATGAGCAGTTCTTC	CASSQEMRLAHNEQFF
TRBV6-5	.	TRBJ1-1	.	TGTGCCAGCCTCCCGGTGGGGGGGAACACTGAAGCTTTCTTT	CASLPVGGNTEAFF